This TCR beta chain was documented in a study of T cell repertoires in cytomegalovirus infection. TCRdb used MiXCR to reprocess the reads, holding one entry per CDR3 protein. The profile covers under 800,000 distinct CDR3 sequences, with 20% to 30% appearing a single time and less than 9.5% taken by the ten largest. Germline V CDR1 and CDR2: DFQATT, SNEGSKA (reference sequence). The CDR3 is 14 residues long. V lost 0 bases and J 0 bases, leaving 9 bases between the germline ends. This clonotype has just a few counts. Antigen unknown. Whole-study findings and limits: Predominance within the ex vivo response was attributable to HLA-C-restricted CMV-specific TCR beta clonotypes.

V gene TRBV20-1 combines with J gene TRBJ2-7; tentative D call: TRBD1 (6 bases). Sequences were obtained from CD8+ T cells from PBMCs. The source is a human donor in good health (CMV status not recorded). Some clones in this sample may be carry-over from other donors' samples. The CDR3 bases are TGCAGTGCTAGAGAAACAGGGAGCTCCTACGAGCAGTACTTC. This encodes CSARETGSSYEQYF.